This T cell receptor (beta chain) was recorded in a study of blood T cell repertoires in COVID-19. Trimming stripped 5 bases from V and 9 bases from J, with 14 bases between. The CDR3 sequence is 12 residues long. Germline V gene sequence: CDR1 SGHDN, CDR2 FVKESK. Sequencing was performed with immunoSEQ multiplex PCR; in TCRdb, only in-frame clones are kept and a portion is missing. The sample has about 130,000 clones, approximately 74% seen once. This clonotype originated in a man aged 55 to 70 with acute or convalescent COVID-19. Sequencing was done on a sample of peripheral blood. This rearrangement joins TRBV14 to TRBJ2-7; D might be TRBD1 (6 bases). The CDR3 loop reads CASSSGQLMQYF. The CDR3 coding sequence is TGTGCCAGCAGCTCTGGACAGTTGATGCAGTACTTC.